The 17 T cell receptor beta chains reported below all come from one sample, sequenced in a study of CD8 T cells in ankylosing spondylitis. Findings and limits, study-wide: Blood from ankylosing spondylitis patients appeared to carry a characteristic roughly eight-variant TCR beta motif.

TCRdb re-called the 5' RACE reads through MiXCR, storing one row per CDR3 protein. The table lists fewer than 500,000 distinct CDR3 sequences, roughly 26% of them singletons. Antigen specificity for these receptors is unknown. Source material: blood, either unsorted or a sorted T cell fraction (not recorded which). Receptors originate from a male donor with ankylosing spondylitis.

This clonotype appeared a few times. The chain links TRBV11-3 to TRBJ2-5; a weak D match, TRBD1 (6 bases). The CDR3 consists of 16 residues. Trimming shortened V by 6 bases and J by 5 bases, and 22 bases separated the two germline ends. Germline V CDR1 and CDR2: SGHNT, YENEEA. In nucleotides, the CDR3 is TGTGCCAGCAGTTCCCGCCAGACTCAGGGGATGGAGACCCAGTACTTC. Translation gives CASSSRQTQGMETQYF.

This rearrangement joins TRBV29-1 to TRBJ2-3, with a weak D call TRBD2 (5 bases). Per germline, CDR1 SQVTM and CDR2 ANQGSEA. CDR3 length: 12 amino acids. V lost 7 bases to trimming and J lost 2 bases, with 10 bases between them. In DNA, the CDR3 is TGCAGCGGGGGAGAAATCACAGATACGCAGTATTTT. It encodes CSGGEITDTQYF.

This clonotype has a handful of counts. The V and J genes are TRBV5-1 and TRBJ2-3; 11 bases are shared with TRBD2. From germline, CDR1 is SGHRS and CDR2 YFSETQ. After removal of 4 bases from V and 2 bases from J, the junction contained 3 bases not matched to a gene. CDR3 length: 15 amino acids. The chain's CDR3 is CASSQLAGVTDTQYF. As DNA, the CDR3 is TGCGCCAGCAGCCAACTAGCGGGGGTCACAGATACGCAGTATTTT.

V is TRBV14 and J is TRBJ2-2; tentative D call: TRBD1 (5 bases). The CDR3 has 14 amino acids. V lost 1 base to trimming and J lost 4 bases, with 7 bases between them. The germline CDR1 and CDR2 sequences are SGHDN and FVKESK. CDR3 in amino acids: CASSQVQGTGELFF. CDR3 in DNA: TGTGCCAGCAGCCAAGTCCAGGGCACCGGGGAGCTGTTTTTT.

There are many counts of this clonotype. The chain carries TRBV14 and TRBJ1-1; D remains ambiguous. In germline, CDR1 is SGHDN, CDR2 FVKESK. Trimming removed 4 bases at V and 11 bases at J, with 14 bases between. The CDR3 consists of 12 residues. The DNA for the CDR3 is TGTGCCAGCAGCCCCGACCTGGGGTGGGCTTTCTTT. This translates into CASSPDLGWAFF.

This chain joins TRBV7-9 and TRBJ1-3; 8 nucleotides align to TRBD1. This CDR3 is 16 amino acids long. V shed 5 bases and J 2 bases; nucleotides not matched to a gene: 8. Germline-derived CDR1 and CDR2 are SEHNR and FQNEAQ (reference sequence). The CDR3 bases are TGTGCCAGCAGCCCAAACAGGGGGTCGGCTGGAAACACCATATATTTT. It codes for CASSPNRGSAGNTIYF.

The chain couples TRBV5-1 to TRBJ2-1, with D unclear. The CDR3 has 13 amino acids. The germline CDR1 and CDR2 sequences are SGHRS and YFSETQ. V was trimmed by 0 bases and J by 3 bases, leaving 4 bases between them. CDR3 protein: CASSLGIYNEQFF. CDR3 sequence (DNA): TGCGCCAGCAGCTTGGGGATCTACAATGAGCAGTTCTTC.

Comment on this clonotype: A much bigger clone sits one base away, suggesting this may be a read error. The CDR3 sequence is CASSLGQSQETQYF. The CDR3 bases are TGCGCCAGCAGCTTGGGACAGAGCCAAGAGACCCAGTACTTC. The chain links TRBV5-1 to TRBJ2-5; D might be TRBD1 (5 bases). Trimming pared 0 bases from V and 1 base from J, leaving 7 bases between. The V gene's germline CDR1 is SGHRS and CDR2 YFSETQ. This CDR3 region has 14 residues.

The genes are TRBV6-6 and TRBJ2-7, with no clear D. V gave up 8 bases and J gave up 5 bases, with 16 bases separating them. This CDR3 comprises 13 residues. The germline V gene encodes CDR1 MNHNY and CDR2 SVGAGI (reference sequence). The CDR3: CASRQQPRDEQYV. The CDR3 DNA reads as TGTGCCAGCCGACAACAACCCCGGGACGAGCAGTACGTC.

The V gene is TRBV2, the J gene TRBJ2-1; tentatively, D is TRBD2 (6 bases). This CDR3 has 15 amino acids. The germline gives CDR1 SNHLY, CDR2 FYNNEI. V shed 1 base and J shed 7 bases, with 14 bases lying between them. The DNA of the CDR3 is TGTGCCAGCAGTGAAGGGGCGGGATTGGGGAATGAGCAGTTCTTC. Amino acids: CASSEGAGLGNEQFF.

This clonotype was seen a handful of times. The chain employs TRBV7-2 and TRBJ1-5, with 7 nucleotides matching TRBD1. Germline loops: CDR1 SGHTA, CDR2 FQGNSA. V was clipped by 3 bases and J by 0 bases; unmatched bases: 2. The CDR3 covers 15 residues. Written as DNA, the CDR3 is TGTGCCAGCAGCTTGGGACAGCATAGCAATCAGCCCCAGCATTTT. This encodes CASSLGQHSNQPQHF. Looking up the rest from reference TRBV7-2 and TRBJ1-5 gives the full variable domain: GAGVSQSPSNKVTEKGKDVELRCDPISGHTALYWYRQSLGQGLEFLIYFQGNSAPDKSGLPSDRFSAERTGGSVSTLTIQRTQQEDSAVYLCASSLGQHSNQPQHFGDGTRLSIL.

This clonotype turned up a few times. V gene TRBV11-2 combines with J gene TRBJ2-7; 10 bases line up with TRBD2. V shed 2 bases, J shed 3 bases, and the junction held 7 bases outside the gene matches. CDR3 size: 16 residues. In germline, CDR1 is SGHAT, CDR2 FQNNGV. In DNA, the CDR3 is TGTGCCAGCAGCTTATTAACCGGGACTAGCGTCTACGAGCAGTACTTC. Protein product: CASSLLTGTSVYEQYF.

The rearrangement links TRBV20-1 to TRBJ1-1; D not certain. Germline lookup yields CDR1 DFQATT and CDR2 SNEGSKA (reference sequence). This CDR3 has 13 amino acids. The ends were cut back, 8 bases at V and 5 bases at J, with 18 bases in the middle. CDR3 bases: TGCAGTCCTTCAAAAGGGCTGTTTACTGAAGCTTTCTTT. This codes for CSPSKGLFTEAFF.

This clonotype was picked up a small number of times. CDR3 loop: CATSRGGGMGYGYTF. CDR3 nucleotide sequence: TGTGCCACCAGCAGAGGAGGGGGCATGGGGTATGGCTACACCTTC. The V call is TRBV15, the J call TRBJ1-2, with TRBD1 matching 7 bases. The CDR3 is made up of 15 amino acids. V was clipped by 1 base and J by 5 bases; unmatched bases: 7. CDR1 and CDR2 (germline): LNHNV, YYDKDF (reference sequence).

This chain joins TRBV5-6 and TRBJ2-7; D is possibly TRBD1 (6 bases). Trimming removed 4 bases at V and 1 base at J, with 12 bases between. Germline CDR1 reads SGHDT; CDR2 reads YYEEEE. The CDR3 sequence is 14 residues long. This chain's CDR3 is CASSTLGQSYEQYV. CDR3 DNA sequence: TGTGCCAGCAGCACTTTAGGACAGTCCTACGAGCAGTACGTC.

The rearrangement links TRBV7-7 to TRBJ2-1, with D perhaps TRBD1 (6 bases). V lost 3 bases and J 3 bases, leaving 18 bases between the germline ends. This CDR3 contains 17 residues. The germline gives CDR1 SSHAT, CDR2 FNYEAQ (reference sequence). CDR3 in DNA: TGTGCCAGCAGCTTGGATCCGGGTGTAGGGGGCTACAATGAGCAGTTCTTC. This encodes CASSLDPGVGGYNEQFF.

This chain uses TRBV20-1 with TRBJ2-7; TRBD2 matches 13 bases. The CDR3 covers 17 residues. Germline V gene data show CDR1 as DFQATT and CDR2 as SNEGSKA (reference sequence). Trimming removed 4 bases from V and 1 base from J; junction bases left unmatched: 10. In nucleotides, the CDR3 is TGCAGTGCTACACCTGGACTAGCGGGAGATCATTCCTACGAGCAGTACTTC. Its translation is CSATPGLAGDHSYEQYF.